This is a list of T cell receptor beta chains from one sample in a study of beta chain features in type 1 diabetes. Using immunoSEQ multiplex PCR, the repertoire was profiled, and TCRdb retains in-frame clones only, with some absent. The data hold about 650,000 clones, with 9.5% to 15% observed a single time. The sequenced sample was naive CD4+ T cells from blood. Receptors originate from a man aged 25 to 45 with type 1 diabetes. Each CDR3 is given with its conserved first and last residue. Fields, in order: J gene, D gene, V gene, clone size, CDR3 DNA, CDR3 protein. The D gene is left open where the match is weak. Expanded clones get a size class; other rows say once, few or many, or leave the size out.

J: TRBJ2-3
D: TRBD1
V: TRBV7-2
size: NA
DNA: TGTGCCAGCAGCTTAGTAGGGGGCGTTAGCACAGATACGCAGTATTTT
CDR3: CASSLVGGVSTDTQYF

J: TRBJ1-5
D: TRBD1
V: TRBV23-1
size: few
DNA: TGCGCCAGCAGTCAATTTCCGTCCACAGGGGTTGGAAATCAGCCCCAGCATTTT
CDR3: CASSQFPSTGVGNQPQHF

J: TRBJ1-4
D: NA
V: TRBV7-2
size: NA
DNA: TGTGCCAGCAGCTCATCTACCGCCGGTTACGGTGAAAAACTGTTTTTT
CDR3: CASSSSTAGYGEKLFF

J: TRBJ1-1
D: NA
V: TRBV6-6
size: NA
DNA: TGTGCCAGCAGATCGGTCCGATACACTGAAGCTTTCTTT
CDR3: CASRSVRYTEAFF

J: TRBJ2-7
D: NA
V: TRBV5-6
size: NA
DNA: TGTGCCAGCAGCGACGACCCGACCCGATTGAACGAGCAGTACTTC
CDR3: CASSDDPTRLNEQYF

J: TRBJ1-4
D: TRBD1
V: TRBV9
size: few
DNA: TGTGCCAGCAGCCCAGGGGGGTCGTCCCCGTCTAATGAAAAACTGTTTTTT
CDR3: CASSPGGSSPSNEKLFF

J: TRBJ2-2
D: TRBD1
V: TRBV9
size: few
DNA: TGTGCCAGCAGCATCCGGGACAGGGGATTTTCAAACACCGGGGAGCTGTTTTTT
CDR3: CASSIRDRGFSNTGELFF

J: TRBJ2-3
D: NA
V: TRBV7-6
size: NA
DNA: TGTGCCAGCAGCTTTTGGGAACTCACAGATACGCAGTATTTT
CDR3: CASSFWELTDTQYF

J: TRBJ2-7
D: NA
V: TRBV28
size: NA
DNA: TGTGCCAGCAGTTTATTTCGTTCAGGGTTCGAGCAGTACTTC
CDR3: CASSLFRSGFEQYF

J: TRBJ1-2
D: NA
V: TRBV10-3
size: few
DNA: TGTGCCACCTGGAGTCGAAGGGAGGACTATGGCTACACCTTC
CDR3: CATWSRREDYGYTF

J: TRBJ2-7
D: TRBD1
V: TRBV5-4
size: NA
DNA: TGTGCCAGCAGCTTGCAGGACAGGGTCGGCGAGCAGTACTTC
CDR3: CASSLQDRVGEQYF

J: TRBJ2-1
D: TRBD2
V: TRBV7-2
size: few
DNA: TGTGCCAGCAGCTTCGGGACTAGCGACTATGAGCAGTTCTTC
CDR3: CASSFGTSDYEQFF